This T cell receptor beta chain was recovered during a study of identical twins. This clonotype was found a few times. Its antigen is unidentified. General study results and limits: Out-of-frame TCR alpha sharing observed in monozygotic twins exceeded model estimates. The study reached conclusions through statistical analysis that was cross-sectional, not following the same donors.

Template switching added a universal primer binding site, and final cDNA carried unique molecular identifiers. Via MiXCR, TCRdb re-called the 5' RACE reads, giving one row per CDR3 protein. The data hold around 1.7 million distinct CDR3 sequences, with around 33% observed a single time. Per germline, CDR1 ENHRY and CDR2 SYGVKD. The V end lost 0 bases, the J end lost 5 bases, and 13 bases lay between the germline ends. The CDR3 sequence is 15 residues long. The TCR comes from a newborn girl in good health. This chain uses TRBV10-3 with TRBJ1-2; D perhaps matches TRBD1 (6 bases). Sequencing input: cord blood. In nucleotides, the CDR3 is TGTGCCATCAGTGAGTCCCTCAGGGGCGCGTATGGCTACACCTTC. Its protein product is CAISESLRGAYGYTF.